Below, 27 T cell receptor beta chains from the same sample are listed, as sequenced in a study of post-analysis software for immune sequencing data. Overall study results and limits: Five TRBV segments appeared more often in patients than in controls, and TRBV5-6, TRBV5-1 and TRBV20-1 were among these.

cDNA libraries of TCR beta carried unique molecular identifiers. TCRdb itself ran the PCR reads through MiXCR, one entry per CDR3 protein. Altogether hundreds of thousands of distinct CDR3 sequences are present, roughly 40% being singletons, with the ten largest covering about 1.5%. No antigens are known for them. The sequencing sample was made of blood. The source is a girl aged 5 to 17 with multiple sclerosis.

The V and J genes are TRBV6-5 and TRBJ2-1, with TRBD2 as a possible D gene (6 bases). Trimming removed 6 bases at V and 0 bases at J, with 12 bases between. Germline-derived CDR1 and CDR2 are MNHEY and SVGAGI. CDR3 size: 15 residues. In DNA, the CDR3 is TGTGCCAGCAGAACCGGGACTTTCTCCTACAATGAGCAGTTCTTC. It specifies CASRTGTFSYNEQFF.

Comments on this clonotype: The junction differs from germline at one of its ends, possibly a read error. The V gene is TRBV6-5, the J gene TRBJ2-7; the match to TRBD1 covers 7 bases. The germline gives CDR1 MNHEY, CDR2 SVGAGI. This CDR3 is 15 amino acids long. CDR3 coding DNA: TGTGCCAACAGTTACCAAGCGACAGGGATCTACGAGCAGTACTTC. It yields the protein CANSYQATGIYEQYF.

The CDR3 region has the DNA TGCGCCAGCAGCCAAGATCGCAGGCGGGCCTATGGCTACACCTTC. It codes for CASSQDRRRAYGYTF. The chain is built from TRBV4-1 and TRBJ1-2; D remains unclear. Trimming removed 0 bases from V and 4 bases from J, with 12 bases in between. This CDR3 has 15 amino acids. Germline CDR1 is MGHRA and CDR2 is YSYEKL.

The chain uses TRBV29-1 and TRBJ1-2; TRBD1 aligns across 7 bases. The CDR3 consists of 10 residues. Germline-derived CDR1 and CDR2 are SQVTM and ANQGSEA. V was clipped by 6 bases and J by 8 bases; unmatched bases: 3. Here the CDR3 DNA reads TGCAGCGTCCGGGACAGAGGCTACACCTTC. Its protein product is CSVRDRGYTF.

This clonotype appeared a few times. The CDR3 DNA reads as TGTGCCAGCAGTATTCGGGGGGGCGGGGGTACGCAGTATTTT. Translation: CASSIRGGGGTQYF. The chain links TRBV2 to TRBJ2-3; 8 bases fit TRBD2. The CDR3 totals 14 residues. Germline V gene sequence: CDR1 SNHLY, CDR2 FYNNEI. V was clipped by 5 bases and J by 8 bases; unmatched bases: 9.

In this sample, this clonotype turned up a few times. The V gene is TRBV6-1, the J gene TRBJ1-1; D possibly corresponds to TRBD1 (6 bases). V shed 0 bases and J shed 1 base, with 12 bases lying between them. Germline V gene lookup returns CDR1 MNHNS and CDR2 SASEGT. The CDR3 runs to 16 residues. This chain's CDR3 is CASSEASTGWNTEAFF. CDR3 DNA: TGTGCCAGCAGTGAAGCCTCCACAGGGTGGAACACTGAAGCTTTCTTT.

This clonotype was detected only a few times. This chain joins TRBV12-3 or TRBV12-4 and TRBJ2-7, with TRBD1 identical over 9 bases. V dropped 8 bases and J dropped 1; count of bases not matched to a gene: 6. This CDR3 contains 14 residues. The CDR3 sequence is CASANGQGSYEQYF. In DNA, the CDR3 is TGTGCCAGCGCTAATGGACAGGGGTCCTACGAGCAGTACTTC.

V is TRBV29-1 and J is TRBJ2-5; D not resolved. V lost 8 bases to trimming and J lost 1 base, with 8 bases between them. Germline CDR1 and CDR2: SQVTM and ANQGSEA. The CDR3 covers 11 residues. The CDR3 sequence is CSHETQETQYF. The CDR3, as DNA: TGCAGCCACGAGACCCAAGAGACCCAGTACTTC.

About this clonotype itself: One junction end does not reproduce the germline sequence, and a read error may be involved. J is TRBJ2-2 and V is TRBV20-1; maybe TRBD2 (5 bases). The CDR3 is 15 residues long. Germline V gives CDR1 DFQATT, CDR2 SNEGSKA (reference sequence). CDR3 sequence reads: CSARVESSNTGELFF. DNA for the CDR3: TGCAGTGCTAGGGTAGAGAGTTCGAACACCGGGGAGTTGTTTTTT.

The genes are TRBV2 and TRBJ2-5; no definite D call. The germline CDR1 and CDR2 sequences are SNHLY and FYNNEI. The CDR3 covers 12 residues. The ends were cut back, 9 bases at V and 0 bases at J, with 8 bases in the middle. The CDR3: CASTKNQETQYF. In nucleotides, the CDR3 is TGTGCCAGTACTAAGAACCAAGAGACCCAGTACTTC. Variable domain in full (rest from reference TRBV2 and TRBJ2-5): EPEVTQTPSHQVTQMGQEVILRCVPISNHLYFYWYRQILGQKVEFLVSFYNNEISEKSEIFDDQFSVERPDGSNFTLKIRSTKLEDSAMYFCASTKNQETQYFGPGTRLLVL.

In nucleotides, the CDR3 is TGTGCCAGCAGCCCGGGGGACAGGATGAGCACTGAAGCTTTCTTT. Encoded protein: CASSPGDRMSTEAFF. This chain links TRBV5-6 with TRBJ1-1, with TRBD1 identical over 8 bases. With V trimmed by 4 bases and J by 4 bases, 9 bases remained unmatched. The germline V gene has CDR1 SGHDT and CDR2 YYEEEE. This CDR3 contains 15 residues.

This clonotype has only a few counts. The DNA for the CDR3 is TGTGCCAGCAGCACGGGACTAGCGGGGGGGCCAGATGAGCAGTTCTTC. Residues: CASSTGLAGGPDEQFF. The chain couples TRBV7-2 to TRBJ2-1; 16 nucleotides match TRBD2. Germline V gene data show CDR1 as SGHTA and CDR2 as FQGNSA. CDR3 length: 16 residues. V lost 5 bases and J lost 8; bases outside the gene matches: 6.

The chain carries TRBV7-8 and TRBJ2-7, with 7 positions matching TRBD2. The V gene end was trimmed by 1 base and the J gene end by 1 base; junction bases not matched to a gene: 4. Looked up from germline, CDR1 is SGHVS and CDR2 is FQNEAQ. This CDR3 region has 15 residues. CDR3 nucleotides: TGTGCCAGCAGCTTAGGGGAGGGGCCGTCCTACGAGCAGTACTTC. This translates into CASSLGEGPSYEQYF. The complete variable domain, with remaining parts taken from reference TRBV7-8 and TRBJ2-7, reads GAGVSQSPRYKVAKRGQDVALRCDPISGHVSLFWYQQALGQGPEFLTYFQNEAQLDKSGLPSDRFFAERPEGSVSTLKIQRTQQEDSAVYLCASSLGEGPSYEQYFGPGTRLTVT.

J is TRBJ2-7 and V is TRBV12-3 or TRBV12-4; D gene ambiguous. This CDR3 is 14 amino acids long. Trimming stripped 6 bases from V and 0 bases from J, with 12 bases between. CDR3 bases: TGTGCCAGCAGGACGCTTCTAAGCTCCTACGAGCAGTACTTC. Its protein product is CASRTLLSSYEQYF.

V usage is TRBV12-3 or TRBV12-4 and J usage is TRBJ2-3; 14 bases fit TRBD2. CDR3 length: 15 amino acids. The junction had 12 bases not matched to a gene; V was cut back by 8 bases and J by 11 bases. The CDR3 coding sequence is TGTGCCAGCTCCGGGACTAGCGGGAGAGCAGATGTGCAGTATTTT. Residues: CASSGTSGRADVQYF.

This chain uses TRBV9 with TRBJ1-5; 7 positions match TRBD1. V was pared by 4 bases and J by 7 bases, with 11 bases of the junction left unmatched. Per the germline V gene, CDR1 is SGDLS and CDR2 is YYNGEE. The CDR3 has 15 amino acids. CDR3 residues: CASSPQGVAGQPQHF. CDR3 coding DNA: TGTGCCAGCAGCCCCCAGGGGGTGGCTGGGCAGCCCCAGCATTTT.

The chain employs TRBV11-2 and TRBJ2-1; TRBD1 matches at 7 bases. Germline CDR1 reads SGHAT; CDR2 reads FQNNGV. The CDR3 extends over 16 amino acids. The V gene end was trimmed by 5 bases and the J gene end by 0 bases; junction bases not matched to a gene: 7. CDR3 coding DNA: TGTGCCAGCAGCGCAAAGACAGGGCCCTCCTACAATGAGCAGTTCTTC. It yields the protein CASSAKTGPSYNEQFF. The full variable domain, rest sourced from reference TRBV11-2 and TRBJ2-1, is EAGVAQSPRYKIIEKRQSVAFWCNPISGHATLYWYQQILGQGPKLLIQFQNNGVVDDSQLPKDRFSAERLKGVDSTLKIQPAKLEDSAVYLCASSAKTGPSYNEQFFGPGTRLTVL.

The rearrangement joins TRBV6-1 to TRBJ2-1; TRBD2 agrees at 7 bases. CDR1 is MNHNS, CDR2 SASEGT, per germline. This CDR3 is built from 16 residues. V was pared by 2 bases and J by 6 bases, with 10 bases of the junction left unmatched. The CDR3 region is CASSENPAGPLNEQFF. In nucleotides, the CDR3 is TGTGCCAGCAGTGAAAACCCAGCGGGGCCCCTCAATGAGCAGTTCTTC.

At least ten counts were recorded for this clonotype. The chain has TRBV12-3 or TRBV12-4 and TRBJ2-5; D uncertain. The CDR3 loop spans 15 amino acids. V lost 6 bases and J lost 1, with 15 bases in between. This chain's CDR3 is CASRPNQVTQETQYF. The DNA of the CDR3 is TGTGCCAGCAGACCTAACCAGGTCACCCAAGAGACCCAGTACTTC.

CDR3 bases: TGTGCCATCGAGGCTAGCGGGAGCCACGAGCAGTACTTC. It is translated as CAIEASGSHEQYF. V and J are TRBV10-3 and TRBJ2-7, with TRBD2 identical over 10 bases. V dropped 8 bases and J dropped 5; count of bases not matched to a gene: 6. This CDR3 has 13 amino acids. Germline V CDR1 and CDR2: ENHRY, SYGVKD.

The chain is built from TRBV12-3 or TRBV12-4 and TRBJ1-2; the match to TRBD1 covers 7 bases. The CDR3 is made up of 16 amino acids. V lost 5 bases and J lost 0; bases outside the gene matches: 9. The CDR3 region is CASSVGTVDSNYGYTF. Here the CDR3 DNA reads TGTGCCAGCAGTGTAGGGACAGTCGATTCTAACTATGGCTACACCTTC.

The CDR3 region is CASRWDRSNTEAFF. The CDR3 DNA is TGTGCCAGCAGGTGGGACAGGAGTAACACTGAAGCTTTCTTT. V gene TRBV12-3 or TRBV12-4 combines with J gene TRBJ1-1; 8 nucleotides line up with TRBD1. This CDR3 contains 14 residues. V shed 6 bases and J 2 bases; nucleotides not matched to a gene: 5.

The chain carries TRBV28 and TRBJ2-7; a weak D match, TRBD1 (5 bases). CDR1 and CDR2 from the germline V gene are MDHEN and SYDVKM. Trimming shortened V by 5 bases and J by 0 bases, and 20 bases separated the two germline ends. CDR3 length: 17 residues. For the CDR3, the DNA is TGTGCCAGCAGTGGATCCCTGACAGATCTTACCTCCTACGAGCAGTACTTC. Its protein is CASSGSLTDLTSYEQYF.

The rearrangement uses TRBV20-1 and TRBJ1-2, with 9 bases lining up with TRBD1. Germline CDR1 DFQATT, CDR2 SNEGSKA (reference sequence). With 5 bases clipped from V and 6 bases from J, the junction kept 16 bases outside the gene matches. This CDR3 is built from 16 residues. The CDR3 DNA is TGCAGTGCTGCAAATTTTGGACAGGGGCGTACCGATGGCTACACCTTC. Its translation: CSAANFGQGRTDGYTF.

This clonotype has only one observation. The chain has TRBV30 and TRBJ1-5; no clear D. Trimming shortened V by 4 bases and J by 3 bases, and 10 bases separated the two germline ends. The CDR3 has 13 residues. Germline V gene lookup returns CDR1 GTSNPN and CDR2 SVGIG (reference sequence). The DNA for the CDR3 is TGTGCCTGGAACCCGTTCCTCAATCAGCCCCAGCATTTT. Translation gives CAWNPFLNQPQHF.

This clonotype appeared once. The chain recombines TRBV12-3 or TRBV12-4 with TRBJ2-5; possibly TRBD2 for D (5 bases). This CDR3 is built from 12 residues. The V end was cut by 3 bases, the J end by 5 bases, with 7 bases between. The DNA for the CDR3 is TGTGCCAGCAGTTTGTGGGAGGAGACCCAGTACTTC. This gives the protein CASSLWEETQYF.

The V gene is TRBV11-2, the J gene TRBJ1-2; D not resolved. This CDR3 spans 12 amino acids. CDR1 SGHAT and CDR2 FQNNGV come from the germline V gene. V gave up 0 bases and J gave up 3 bases, with 2 bases separating them. CDR3 protein: CASSLDHYGYTF. CDR3 DNA: TGTGCCAGCAGCTTAGATCACTATGGCTACACCTTC.